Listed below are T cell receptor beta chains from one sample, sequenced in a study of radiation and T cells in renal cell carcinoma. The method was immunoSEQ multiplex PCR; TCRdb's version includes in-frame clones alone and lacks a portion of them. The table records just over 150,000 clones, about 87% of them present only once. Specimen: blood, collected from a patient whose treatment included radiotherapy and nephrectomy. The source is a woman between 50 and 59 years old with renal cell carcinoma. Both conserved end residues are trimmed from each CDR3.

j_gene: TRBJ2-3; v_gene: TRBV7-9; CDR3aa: ASSASGGATDTQY
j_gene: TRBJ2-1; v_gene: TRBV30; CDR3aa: AWSSGGYNEQF
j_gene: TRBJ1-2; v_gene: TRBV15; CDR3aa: ATSADRGNYGYT
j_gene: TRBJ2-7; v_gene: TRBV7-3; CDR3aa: ASSLRALTYEQY
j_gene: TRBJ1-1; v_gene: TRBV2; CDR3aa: ASRDRGRPQAF
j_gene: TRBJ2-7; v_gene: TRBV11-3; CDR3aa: ASSPGTARGHEQY
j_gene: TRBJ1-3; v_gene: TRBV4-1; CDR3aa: ASSQERAGNTIY
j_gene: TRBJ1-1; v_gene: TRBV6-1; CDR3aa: ASSEWDRGLMNTEAF
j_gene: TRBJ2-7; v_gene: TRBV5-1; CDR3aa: ASSSGTGSVEQY
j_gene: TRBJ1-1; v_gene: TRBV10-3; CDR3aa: AISENEGEAF
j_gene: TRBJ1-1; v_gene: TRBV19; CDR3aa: ASSISTTASEAF